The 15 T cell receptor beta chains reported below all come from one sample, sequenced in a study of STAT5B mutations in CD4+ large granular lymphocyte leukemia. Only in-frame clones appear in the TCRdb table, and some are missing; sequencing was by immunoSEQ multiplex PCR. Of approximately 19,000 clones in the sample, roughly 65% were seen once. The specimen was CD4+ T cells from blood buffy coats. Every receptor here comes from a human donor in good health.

In DNA form, the CDR3 reads TGTGCCAGTAGTATAGATGGCGGATACACCTACAATGAGCAGTTCTTC. Protein: CASSIDGGYTYNEQFF. This chain joins TRBV19 and TRBJ2-1; D gene unclear. V lost 0 bases and J lost 2, with 11 bases in between. Germline V gene lookup returns CDR1 LNHDA and CDR2 SQIVND (reference sequence). The CDR3 contains 16 residues.

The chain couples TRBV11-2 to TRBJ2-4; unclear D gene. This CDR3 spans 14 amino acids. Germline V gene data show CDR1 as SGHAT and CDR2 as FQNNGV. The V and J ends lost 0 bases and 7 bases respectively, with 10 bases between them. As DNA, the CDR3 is TGTGCCAGCAGCTTAGATCGCGGTATCAACATTCAGTACTTC. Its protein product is CASSLDRGINIQYF.

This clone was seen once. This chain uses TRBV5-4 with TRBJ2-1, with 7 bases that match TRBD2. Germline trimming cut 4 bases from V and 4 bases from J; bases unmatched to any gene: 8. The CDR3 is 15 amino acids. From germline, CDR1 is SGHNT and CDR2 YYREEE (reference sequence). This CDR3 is CASSPSGGGYNEQFF. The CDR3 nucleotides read TGTGCCAGCAGCCCCTCTGGCGGGGGTTACAATGAGCAGTTCTTC.

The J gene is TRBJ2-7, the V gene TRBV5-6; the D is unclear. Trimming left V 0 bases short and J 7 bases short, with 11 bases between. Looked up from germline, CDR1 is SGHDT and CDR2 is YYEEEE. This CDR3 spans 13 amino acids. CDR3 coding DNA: TGTGCCAGCAGCTTGGTGGCTAGTAGGGAGCAGTACTTC. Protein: CASSLVASREQYF.

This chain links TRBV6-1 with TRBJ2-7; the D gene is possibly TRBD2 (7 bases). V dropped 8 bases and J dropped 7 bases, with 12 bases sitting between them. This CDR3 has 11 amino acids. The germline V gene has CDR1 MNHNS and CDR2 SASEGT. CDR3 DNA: TGTGCCAGCGGGGGGGCCAGGGAGCAGTACTTC. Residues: CASGGAREQYF.

The CDR3 DNA reads TGTGCCATCAGTAGCGGGAGGGAACAAGAGACCCAGTACTTC. Its protein is CAISSGREQETQYF. The rearrangement joins TRBV10-3 to TRBJ2-5; 10 nucleotides line up with TRBD2. V dropped 5 bases and J dropped 2; count of bases not matched to a gene: 2. This CDR3 comprises 14 residues. Looked up from germline, CDR1 is ENHRY and CDR2 is SYGVKD.

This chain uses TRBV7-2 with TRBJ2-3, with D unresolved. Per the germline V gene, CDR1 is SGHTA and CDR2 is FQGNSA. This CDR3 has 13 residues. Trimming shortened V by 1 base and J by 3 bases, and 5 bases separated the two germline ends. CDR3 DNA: TGTGCCAGCAGCTTAGACCAAACAGATACGCAGTATTTT. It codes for CASSLDQTDTQYF.

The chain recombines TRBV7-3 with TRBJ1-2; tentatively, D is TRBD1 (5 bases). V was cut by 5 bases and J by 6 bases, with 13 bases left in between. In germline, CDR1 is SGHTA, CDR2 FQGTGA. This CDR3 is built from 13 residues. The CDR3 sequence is CASSRGGSDGYTF. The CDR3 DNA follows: TGTGCCAGCAGCCGCGGGGGGTCTGATGGCTACACCTTC.

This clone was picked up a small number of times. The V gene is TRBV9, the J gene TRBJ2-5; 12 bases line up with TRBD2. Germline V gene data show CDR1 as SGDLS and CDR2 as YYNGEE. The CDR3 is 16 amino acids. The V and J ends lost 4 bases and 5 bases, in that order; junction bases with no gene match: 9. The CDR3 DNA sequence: TGTGCCAGCAGCCCCGGACTAGCGGGAAGCCAGGAGACCCAGTACTTC. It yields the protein CASSPGLAGSQETQYF.

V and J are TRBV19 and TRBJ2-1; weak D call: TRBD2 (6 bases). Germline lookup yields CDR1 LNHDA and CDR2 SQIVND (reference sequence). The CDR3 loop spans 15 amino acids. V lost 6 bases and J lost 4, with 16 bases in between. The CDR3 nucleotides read TGTGCCAGTAGCCCCGGGACTGCCTTGTACAATGAGCAGTTCTTC. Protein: CASSPGTALYNEQFF.

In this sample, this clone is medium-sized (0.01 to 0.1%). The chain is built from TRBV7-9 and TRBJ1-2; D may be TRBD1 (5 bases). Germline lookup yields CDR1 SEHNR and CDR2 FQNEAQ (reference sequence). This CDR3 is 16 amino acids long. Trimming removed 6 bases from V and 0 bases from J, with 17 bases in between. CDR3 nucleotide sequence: TGTGCCAGCAGGTCCCCCCTGACAGACTCTAACTATGGCTACACCTTC. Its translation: CASRSPLTDSNYGYTF.

Here the CDR3 reads CASSFSQTSYEQYF. CDR3 in DNA: TGTGCCAGCAGCTTCTCACAGACTTCTTACGAGCAGTACTTC. V usage is TRBV7-9 and J usage is TRBJ2-7; D is unclear. CDR3 length: 14 amino acids. Germline CDR1 and CDR2: SEHNR and FQNEAQ (reference sequence). V was pared by 3 bases and J by 4 bases, with 13 bases between.

The DNA for the CDR3 is TGTGCCAGCTCCCACGAACAATCGGGGTCTGGAAACACCATATATTTT. Protein sequence: CASSHEQSGSGNTIYF. The V call is TRBV18, the J call TRBJ1-3; D call uncertain. CDR1 and CDR2 (germline): KGHSH, LQKENI. Trimming removed 6 bases from V and 1 base from J, with 16 bases in between. This CDR3 is built from 16 residues. Looking up the rest from reference TRBV18 and TRBJ1-3 gives the full variable domain: NAGVMQNPRHLVRRRGQEARLRCSPMKGHSHVYWYRQLPEEGLKFMVYLQKENIIDESGMPKERFSAEFPKEGPSILRIQQVVRGDSAAYFCASSHEQSGSGNTIYFGEGSWLTVV.

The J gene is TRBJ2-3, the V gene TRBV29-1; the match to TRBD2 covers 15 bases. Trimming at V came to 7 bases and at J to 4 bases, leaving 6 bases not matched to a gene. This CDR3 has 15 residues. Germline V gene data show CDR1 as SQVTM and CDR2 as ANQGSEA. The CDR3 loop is CSARGLAGGPDTQYF. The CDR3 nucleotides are TGCAGCGCTAGGGGACTAGCGGGGGGCCCAGATACGCAGTATTTT.

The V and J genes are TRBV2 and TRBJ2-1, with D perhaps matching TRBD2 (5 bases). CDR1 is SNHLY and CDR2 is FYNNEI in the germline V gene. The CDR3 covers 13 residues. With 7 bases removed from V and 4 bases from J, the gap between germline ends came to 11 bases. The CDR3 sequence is CASTLDSYNEQFF. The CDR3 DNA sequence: TGTGCCAGCACCCTGGACTCTTACAATGAGCAGTTCTTC.